These 18 T cell receptor beta chains were sequenced from one sample in a study of Ad26.COV2.S vaccination and SARS-CoV-2 variants. Treatment: about 20 received Ad26.COV2.S at low or high dose, single or two shots; roughly 5 received placebo; per-sample allocation not given. The study sampled participants on day 63 after the first vaccine or placebo injection. The data were produced by immunoSEQ multiplex PCR, yet TCRdb's version contains in-frame clones alone and is incomplete. The sample contains some 500,000 clones, about 91% of which appear only once. The starting material was peripheral blood, obtained in a trial of Ad26.COV2.S vaccine versus placebo. The source of these receptors is a person between 18 and 59 years old who received the Ad26.COV2.S COVID-19 vaccine or a placebo.

The rearrangement joins TRBV4-3 to TRBJ2-3; TRBD2 is a possible D gene (5 bases). The germline V gene encodes CDR1 LGHNA and CDR2 YSLEER. Trimming pared 1 base from V and 6 bases from J, leaving 8 bases between. The CDR3 consists of 13 residues. The CDR3 loop reads CASSQAGSDTQYF. The DNA for the CDR3 is TGCGCCAGCAGCCAAGCGGGGTCTGATACGCAGTATTTT.

This sequence joins TRBV28 and TRBJ1-1; no clear D gene. Germline V gene sequence: CDR1 MDHEN, CDR2 SYDVKM. The CDR3 spans 13 residues. V lost 5 bases and J 11 bases, leaving 18 bases between the germline ends. The CDR3 nucleotides read TGTGCCAGCAGTCGATACCCGGGGTCTGGGGCTTTCTTT. Amino acids: CASSRYPGSGAFF.

V usage is TRBV11-2 and J usage is TRBJ2-7, with 14 bases fitting TRBD2. There are 15 residues in the CDR3. The J segment lost 2 bases and the V segment lost 5 bases, leaving 2 bases of the junction unmatched. CDR1 SGHAT and CDR2 FQNNGV come from the germline V gene. The CDR3 nucleotides are TGTGCCAGCAGCCCGGGACTAGCGGGAGCCTACGAGCAGTACGTC. It is translated as CASSPGLAGAYEQYV.

J is TRBJ2-7 and V is TRBV18; D is possibly TRBD2 (6 bases). The germline gives CDR1 KGHSH, CDR2 LQKENI. The CDR3 runs 14 residues. V was cut by 2 bases and J by 2 bases, with 10 bases left in between. CDR3 nucleotides: TGTGCCAGCTCACCAGTCGGCGGGGCCTACGAGCAGTACGTC. It encodes CASSPVGGAYEQYV.

This clone was recorded once. The chain joins TRBV11-3 to TRBJ2-1; D is possibly TRBD2 (5 bases). V was shortened by 5 bases and J by 4 bases, with 12 bases between the two germline ends. Germline CDR1 and CDR2: SGHNT and YENEEA. This CDR3 is 14 amino acids long. The CDR3 here is CASSPPRGYNEQFF. CDR3 in DNA: TGTGCCAGCAGCCCACCCCGGGGTTACAATGAGCAGTTCTTC.

The J gene is TRBJ2-3, the V gene TRBV6-6; 8 bases fit TRBD1. Germline values: CDR1 MNHNY, CDR2 SVGAGI (reference sequence). The V gene end was trimmed by 4 bases and the J gene end by 6 bases; junction bases not matched to a gene: 9. CDR3 length: 15 residues. The CDR3 DNA reads TGTGCCAGCAGTTCCCTGGACAGGGTTCTTGATACGCAGTATTTT. Translating it yields CASSSLDRVLDTQYF.

The chain uses TRBV7-9 and TRBJ2-5; the D is unclear. The CDR3 sequence is 14 residues long. V lost 3 bases and J 5 bases, leaving 13 bases between the germline ends. Germline assignment: CDR1 SEHNR and CDR2 FQNEAQ (reference sequence). CDR3 in DNA: TGTGCCAGCAGCTTGACACTCGGTAGGGAGACCCAGTACTTC. Translation: CASSLTLGRETQYF.

The chain recombines TRBV24-1 with TRBJ2-5; 8 positions agree with TRBD1. Germline loops: CDR1 KGHDR, CDR2 SFDVKD. The V and J ends lost 0 bases and 1 base, in that order; junction bases with no gene match: 15. The CDR3 length is 20 residues. This CDR3 reads CATSDLSGGVSTGLQETQYF. The CDR3 region has the DNA TGTGCCACCAGTGATTTGTCAGGGGGCGTATCGACCGGCCTCCAAGAGACCCAGTACTTC.

This chain connects TRBV4-1 to TRBJ2-1, with D possibly matching TRBD1 (5 bases). The length of the CDR3 is 17 residues. Germline V gene sequence: CDR1 MGHRA, CDR2 YSYEKL. V was clipped by 1 base and J by 3 bases, with 16 bases between them. As DNA, the CDR3 is TGCGCCAGCAGCCAAGTCCTTACGTTGGACATCTACAATGAGCAGTTCTTC. It translates to CASSQVLTLDIYNEQFF.

The gene calls are TRBV19 and TRBJ1-6; 10 bases fit TRBD1. This CDR3 has 19 residues. The V and J ends lost 0 bases and 2 bases, in that order; junction bases with no gene match: 7. Germline CDR1 LNHDA, CDR2 SQIVND (reference sequence). CDR3 region: CASSIDTTGGFAYNSPLHF. The CDR3 nucleotides are TGTGCCAGTAGTATAGATACGACAGGGGGCTTCGCCTATAATTCACCCCTCCACTTT.

The chain recombines TRBV4-2 with TRBJ1-1, with a tentative D call TRBD1 (5 bases). Per the germline V gene, CDR1 is LGHNA and CDR2 is YNFKEQ. The CDR3 contains 15 residues. Trimming left V 0 bases short and J 5 bases short, with 13 bases between. The CDR3 sequence: CASSQEAGMVTEAFF. The DNA for the CDR3 is TGTGCCAGCAGCCAAGAAGCAGGGATGGTTACTGAAGCTTTCTTT.

This chain connects TRBV5-1 to TRBJ1-3; D remains unclear. The CDR3 has 15 residues. Germline V lookup: CDR1 SGHRS, CDR2 YFSETQ. With 0 bases removed from V and 1 base from J, the gap between germline ends came to 8 bases. CDR3 nucleotide sequence: TGCGCCAGCAGCTTGGGGCGTCAGTCTGGAAACACCATATATTTT. Its protein product is CASSLGRQSGNTIYF.

This clone was seen just once. J is TRBJ1-1 and V is TRBV19, with 11 bases identical to TRBD1. Germline V gene data show CDR1 as LNHDA and CDR2 as SQIVND (reference sequence). Trimming cost V 7 bases and J 3 bases; bases outside gene matches: 1. The CDR3 spans 13 residues. The DNA of the CDR3 is TGTGCCAGTATGGGACAGGGGGACACTGAAGCTTTCTTT. Its translation: CASMGQGDTEAFF. Based on the CDR3 plus reference TRBV19 and TRBJ1-1, the full variable domain is DGGITQSPKYLFRKEGQNVTLSCEQNLNHDAMYWYRQDPGQGLRLIYYSQIVNDFQKGDIAEGYSVSREKKESFPLTVTSAQKNPTAFYLCASMGQGDTEAFFGQGTRLTVV.

The chain combines TRBV25-1 with TRBJ1-1; TRBD1 agrees at 11 bases. The germline gives CDR1 MGHDK, CDR2 SYGVNS. The CDR3 sequence is 15 residues long. The trim removed 3 bases at V and 10 bases at J, leaving 10 bases unmatched. CDR3: CASSDPGQGGWSAFF. In DNA form, the CDR3 reads TGTGCCAGCAGTGACCCGGGACAGGGGGGATGGTCAGCTTTCTTT.

The chain recombines TRBV2 with TRBJ1-4; TRBD1 matches 8 bases. The CDR3 totals 14 residues. The germline V gene encodes CDR1 SNHLY and CDR2 FYNNEI. With V trimmed by 8 bases and J by 6 bases, 8 bases remained unmatched. This CDR3 is CASLRTGIYEKLFF. CDR3 bases: TGTGCCAGCCTCCGGACAGGGATCTATGAAAAACTGTTTTTT.

This sequence joins TRBV6-5 and TRBJ2-1, with 9 bases aligning to TRBD1. This CDR3 is built from 15 residues. Germline CDR1 MNHEY, CDR2 SVGAGI. The junction had 5 bases not matched to a gene; V was cut back by 7 bases and J by 1 base. Here the CDR3 DNA reads TGTGCCAGCACCCGACAGGGGGTGTCCTACAATGAGCAGTTCTTC. Protein product: CASTRQGVSYNEQFF.

V gene TRBV19 combines with J gene TRBJ2-2, with unresolved D. V was pared by 3 bases and J by 3 bases, with 11 bases between. In germline, CDR1 is LNHDA, CDR2 SQIVND (reference sequence). The CDR3 length is 15 residues. The DNA for the CDR3 is TGTGCCAGTAGTATCAGACGGAAGCACACCGGGGAGCTGTTTTTT. Translated: CASSIRRKHTGELFF.

This chain links TRBV12-5 with TRBJ2-3, with 7 nucleotides matching TRBD1. CDR3 length: 17 amino acids. From germline, CDR1 is LGHNT and CDR2 FRNRAP. V trimming: 5 bases; J trimming: 0 bases; junction bases outside the gene matches: 11. CDR3 DNA: TGTGCTAGTGGTAGGAACCCAGGGGGACCTAGCACAGATACGCAGTATTTT. Its translation is CASGRNPGGPSTDTQYF.